This record concerns one T cell receptor beta chain sequence. Its antigen is currently unknown. This sample is part of a study of beta chain features in type 1 diabetes. Study information: Patients looked much like healthy donors when it came to age, gender and cell yields.

From germline, CDR1 is SGHAT and CDR2 FQDESV (reference sequence). V was cut by 1 base and J by 1 base, with 13 bases left in between. The CDR3 is made up of 16 amino acids. Study outcomes and limitations: When Type 1 diabetes patients were examined, their TCRB CDR3s proved moderately but significantly shorter in all four CD4+ subsets.

Sorted CD4+ subsets: naive, central memory, regulatory, stem cell-like memory (CD45RO/CCR7/CD25/CD127/CD95/CD27 panel). Post-sort purity exceeded 95% for all sorted populations. As every portion of the isolated RNA was reverse transcribed, the sequencing read expressed TCRB transcripts. Only in-frame clones appear in the TCRdb table, and some are missing; sequencing was by immunoSEQ multiplex PCR. This table holds around 240,000 clones, around 16% found once. This clonotype was sampled from a man aged 25 to 40 with type 1 diabetes. This chain uses TRBV11-1 with TRBJ1-1; TRBD1 is a possible D gene (5 bases). Input material: naive CD4+ T cells from blood. The CDR3 reads CASSLGRGFRNTEAFF. The CDR3 nucleotides are TGTGCCAGCAGCTTAGGGCGGGGGTTCCGGAACACTGAAGCTTTCTTT.